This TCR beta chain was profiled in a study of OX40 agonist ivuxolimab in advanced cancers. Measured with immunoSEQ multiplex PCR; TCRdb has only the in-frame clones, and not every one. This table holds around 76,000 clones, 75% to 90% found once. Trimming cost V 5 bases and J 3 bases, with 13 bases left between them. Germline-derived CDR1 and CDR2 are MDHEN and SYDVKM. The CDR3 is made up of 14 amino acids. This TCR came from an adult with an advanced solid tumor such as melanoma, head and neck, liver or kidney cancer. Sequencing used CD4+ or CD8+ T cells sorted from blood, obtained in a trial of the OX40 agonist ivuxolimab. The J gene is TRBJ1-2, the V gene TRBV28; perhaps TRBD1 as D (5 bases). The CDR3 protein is CASSPFGAYYGYTF. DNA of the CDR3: TGTGCCAGCAGTCCCTTCGGGGCTTACTATGGCTACACCTTC.